This T cell receptor (beta chain) was observed in a study of T cells in Graves' hyperthyroidism and ophthalmopathy. Study-wide points: Most clonotypes expanded in the thyroid (above 0.001) were also present in blood.

TCR beta CDR3 region amplification was performed from RNA transcripts. The primer set for the first-round RT-PCR of the TCR CDR3 was HTBI. TCRdb reanalysed the multiplex PCR reads using MiXCR and keeps one entry per CDR3 protein. Among 500,000 to 650,000 distinct CDR3 sequences, roughly 15% were seen once, and the ten largest hold roughly 15%. Patients affected by ophthalmopathy presented a Clinical Activity Score of at least 3, a NOSPECS grade of at least 4, and disease duration below 3 months. A remark on this clonotype: Its specificity is unknown.

CDR1 is SEHNR and CDR2 is FQNEAQ in the germline V gene (reference sequence). V was cut by 1 base and J by 6 bases, with 10 bases left in between. The CDR3 is 14 residues long. The sample comprised blood. The sequence came from a young woman with Graves' ophthalmopathy. This chain uses TRBV7-9 with TRBJ2-1, with no clear D. The DNA of the CDR3 is TGTGCCAGCAGCTTAGAGCAAGGATCCAATGAGCAGTTCTTC. It yields the protein CASSLEQGSNEQFF. The variable domain in full, with the rest retrieved from reference TRBV7-9 and TRBJ2-1, is DTGVSQNPRHKITKRGQNVTFRCDPISEHNRLYWYRQTLGQGPEFLTYFQNEAQLEKSRLLSDRFSAERPKGSFSTLEIQRTEQGDSAMYLCASSLEQGSNEQFFGPGTRLTVL.